These 13 T cell receptor beta chains originate from one sample sequenced in a study of T cell clonality in common variable immunodeficiency. The protocol was immunoSEQ multiplex PCR, while the TCRdb copy is restricted to in-frame clones and leaves out a portion. The specimen gives around 52,000 clones without singletons; the ten biggest hold 4.5% to 5.5%. What was sequenced was peripheral blood mononuclear cells. The receptors derive from a person aged 18 to 75 in good health.

This clone has at least ten counts. The CDR3 end lies 3 residues beyond the end of the read and is filled in from the germline J gene. J is TRBJ1-1 and V is TRBV5-4, with 8 bases identical to TRBD1. Germline trimming cut 0 bases from V and 7 bases from J; bases unmatched to any gene: 2. Germline loops: CDR1 SGHNT, CDR2 YYREEE (reference sequence). The CDR3 has 13 amino acids. The DNA read from the CDR3 is TGTGCCAGCAGCTTGGGGGGGACAGGTGAA. It is translated as CASSLGGTGE. The full CDR3 is CASSLGGTGEAFF.

Ten or more counts support this clone. The read stops 3 residues short of the end of the CDR3; the missing end is completed from the germline J gene. The V call is TRBV5-1, the J call TRBJ2-1; 9 nucleotides align to TRBD1. This CDR3 has 15 amino acids. The germline gives CDR1 SGHRS, CDR2 YFSETQ. After removal of 7 bases from V and 1 base from J, the junction contained 6 bases not matched to a gene. The CDR3 spells CASLTGTGSYNEQFF. Incomplete CDR3 DNA: TGCGCCAGCTTAACCGGGACAGGGTCCTACAATGAG.

There are many counts of this clone. The read halts 3 residues ahead of the CDR3 end, with the missing end drawn from the germline J gene. The chain joins TRBV14 to TRBJ2-6, with 7 bases identical to TRBD1. Unmatched junction bases numbered 6, after V lost 6 bases and J lost 4 bases. This CDR3 has 15 amino acids. CDR1 and CDR2 (germline): SGHDN, FVKESK. CDR3 residues: CASRRTGEGANVLTF. The sequenced CDR3 bases are TGTGCCAGCAGACGTACAGGGGAGGGGGCCAACGTC. Looking up the rest from reference TRBV14 and TRBJ2-6 gives the full variable domain: EAGVTQFPSHSVIEKGQTVTLRCDPISGHDNLYWYRRVMGKEIKFLLHFVKESKQDESGMPNNRFLAERTGGTYSTLKVQPAELEDSGVYFCASRRTGEGANVLTFGAGSRLTVL.

This clone was counted at least ten times. The CDR3 end lies 3 residues beyond the end of the read and is filled in from the germline J gene. The rearrangement joins TRBV30 to TRBJ2-3, with D possibly matching TRBD2 (6 bases). Germline CDR1 GTSNPN, CDR2 SVGIG (reference sequence). Trimming left V 4 bases short and J 1 base short, with 12 bases between. The CDR3 covers 14 residues. The part of the CDR3 DNA that was read is TGTGCCTGGAATGGCGGGGTGGGCACAGATACG. It encodes CAWNGGVGTDT. The entire CDR3 protein is CAWNGGVGTDTQYF.

This clone appeared many times. The read finishes 3 residues shy of the CDR3 end, and the germline J gene is used to complete it. This chain uses TRBV19 with TRBJ2-7, with a possible D match to TRBD2 (6 bases). This CDR3 comprises 14 residues. Germline lookup yields CDR1 LNHDA and CDR2 SQIVND (reference sequence). V was cut by 5 bases and J by 3 bases, with 14 bases left in between. This CDR3 reads CASSPTGGRYEQYF. Partial CDR3 DNA: TGTGCCAGTAGTCCGACCGGGGGTCGCTACGAG. Based on the CDR3 plus reference TRBV19 and TRBJ2-7, the full variable domain is DGGITQSPKYLFRKEGQNVTLSCEQNLNHDAMYWYRQDPGQGLRLIYYSQIVNDFQKGDIAEGYSVSREKKESFPLTVTSAQKNPTAFYLCASSPTGGRYEQYFGPGTRLTVT.

This clone was picked up many times. The CDR3 reads CASSQSIRERTPNEKLFF. CDR3 DNA (partial): TGCGCCAGCAGTCAATCAATCCGCGAGAGGACTCCTAATGAAAAA. The rearrangement uses TRBV23-1 and TRBJ1-4; D uncertain. The CDR3 is cut off 3 residues early in the read; its end comes from the germline J gene. TRBV23-1 is assigned to the ORF class and has an uncertain function. CDR3 size: 18 residues. Trimming shortened V by 0 bases and J by 3 bases, and 17 bases separated the two germline ends.

Many counts were recorded for this clone. The covered CDR3 bases are TGTGCCAGCAGCCAAGGTAGCGGGTACTATGGC. It yields the protein CASSQGSGYYG. The full CDR3 is CASSQGSGYYGYTF. The chain is built from TRBV14 and TRBJ1-2, with D unclear. The read ends 3 residues before the CDR3 terminus; that terminus is restored from the germline J gene. The V and J ends lost 1 base and 3 bases respectively, with 9 bases between them. Germline V lookup: CDR1 SGHDN, CDR2 FVKESK. CDR3 length: 14 residues.

This clone was observed at least ten times. The read terminates 3 residues ahead of where the CDR3 ends, so the germline J gene completes it. V and J are TRBV10-3 and TRBJ2-1; TRBD2 matches at 7 bases. J gave up 9 bases and V 10 bases, and 12 bases lay outside the gene matches. The germline CDR1 and CDR2 sequences are ENHRY and SYGVKD. The CDR3 covers 13 residues. The CDR3 sequence is CANKRDPNSEQFF. CDR3 bases read: TGTGCCAACAAGCGGGACCCTAATAGTGAG.

CDR3 DNA (partial): TGTGCCAGCAGCCCTCAGCGGATCCAGTACAATGAG. Protein: CASSPQRIQYNE. The full CDR3 protein reads CASSPQRIQYNEQFF. The rearrangement joins TRBV7-8 to TRBJ2-1, with D possibly matching TRBD2 (5 bases). The read ends 3 residues before the CDR3 terminus; that terminus is restored from the germline J gene. Germline V gives CDR1 SGHVS, CDR2 FQNEAQ. The ends were cut back, 5 bases at V and 4 bases at J, with 15 bases in the middle. The CDR3 extends over 15 amino acids.

This clone was seen at least ten times. The missing CDR3 end, 3 residues past where the read stops, is filled in from the germline J gene. The chain joins TRBV20-1 to TRBJ2-1; 12 nucleotides match TRBD2. CDR1 and CDR2 from the germline V gene are DFQATT and SNEGSKA (reference sequence). With 3 bases clipped from V and 9 bases from J, the junction kept 9 bases outside the gene matches. The CDR3 totals 15 residues. The sequenced CDR3 bases are TGCAGTGCTAGGGGGGTACTAGCGGGAGGCCCTGAG. Protein product: CSARGVLAGGPE. The entire CDR3 protein is CSARGVLAGGPEQFF.

This clone was picked up many times. The sequence runs out 3 residues before the end of the CDR3; the remainder is reconstructed from the germline J gene. The rearrangement joins TRBV18 to TRBJ2-7; weak D call: TRBD2 (6 bases). CDR3 length equals 11 residues. CDR1 is KGHSH, CDR2 LQKENI, per germline. Trimming took off 6 bases at V and 6 bases at J, with 9 bases between the two ends. Here the CDR3 reads CASSAGGEQYF. The CDR3 DNA, read in part, is TGTGCCAGCTCTGCCGGGGGCGAG.

The sample holds a few counts of this clone. Coverage ceases 3 residues before the CDR3 finishes, and the germline J gene fills in the end. The V and J genes are TRBV20-1 and TRBJ2-1; 16 bases map to TRBD2. V gave up 7 bases and J gave up 5 bases; unmatched junction bases: 17. The germline CDR1 and CDR2 sequences are DFQATT and SNEGSKA (reference sequence). The length of the CDR3 is 19 residues. CDR3 region: CSGKTGTSGRARGHNEQFF. The sequenced part of the CDR3 DNA is TGCAGTGGGAAGACCGGGACTAGCGGGAGGGCCCGAGGGCACAATGAG.

This clone has just a few counts. The CDR3 end is not reached by the read, which stops 3 residues before it; the germline J gene fills it in. The sample carries other DNA sequences with the same CDR3. J is TRBJ2-7 and V is TRBV18, with D possibly being TRBD2 (5 bases). There are 14 residues in the CDR3. Trimming cost V 6 bases and J 5 bases, with 17 bases left between them. Germline CDR1 KGHSH, CDR2 LQKENI. The CDR3 bases that were read are TGTGCCAGCTCCCTAGGTTCGAGCGGCCACGAG. Amino acid sequence: CASSLGSSGHE. The full CDR3 protein is CASSLGSSGHEQYF.